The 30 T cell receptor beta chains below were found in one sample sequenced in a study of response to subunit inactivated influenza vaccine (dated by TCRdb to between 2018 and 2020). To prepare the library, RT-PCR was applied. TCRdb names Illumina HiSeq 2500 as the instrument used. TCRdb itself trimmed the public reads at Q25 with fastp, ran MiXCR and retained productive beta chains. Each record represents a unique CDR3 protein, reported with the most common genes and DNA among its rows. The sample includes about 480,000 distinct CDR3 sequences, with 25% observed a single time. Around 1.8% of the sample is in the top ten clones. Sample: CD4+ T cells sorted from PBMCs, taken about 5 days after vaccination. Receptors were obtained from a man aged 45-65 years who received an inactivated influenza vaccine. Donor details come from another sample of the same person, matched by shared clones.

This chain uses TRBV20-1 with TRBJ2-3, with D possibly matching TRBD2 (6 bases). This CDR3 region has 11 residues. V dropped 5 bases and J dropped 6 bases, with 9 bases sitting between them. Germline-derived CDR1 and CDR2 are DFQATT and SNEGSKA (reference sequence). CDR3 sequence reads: CSALRGDTQYF. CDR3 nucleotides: TGCAGTGCTTTACGGGGGGATACGCAGTATTTT.

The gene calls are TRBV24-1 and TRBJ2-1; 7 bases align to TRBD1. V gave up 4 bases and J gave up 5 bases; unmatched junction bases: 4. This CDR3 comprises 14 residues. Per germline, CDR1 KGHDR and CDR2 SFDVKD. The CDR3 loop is CATSETGTDNEQFF. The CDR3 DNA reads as TGTGCCACCAGTGAGACCGGGACAGACAATGAGCAGTTCTTC.

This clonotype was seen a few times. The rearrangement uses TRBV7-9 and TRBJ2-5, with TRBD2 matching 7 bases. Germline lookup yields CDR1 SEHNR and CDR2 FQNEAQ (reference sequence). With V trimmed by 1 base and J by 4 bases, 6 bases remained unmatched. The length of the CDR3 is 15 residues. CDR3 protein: CASSLDRGGTETQYF. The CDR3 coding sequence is TGTGCCAGCAGCTTAGATCGCGGGGGTACAGAGACCCAGTACTTC.

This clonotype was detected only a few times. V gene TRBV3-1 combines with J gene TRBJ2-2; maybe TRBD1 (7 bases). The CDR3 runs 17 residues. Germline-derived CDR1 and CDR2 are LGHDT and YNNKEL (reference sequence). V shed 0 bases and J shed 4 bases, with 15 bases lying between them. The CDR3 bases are TGTGCCAGCAGCCAAGAGGTGGGGGGACAGATCACCGGGGAGCTGTTTTTT. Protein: CASSQEVGGQITGELFF.

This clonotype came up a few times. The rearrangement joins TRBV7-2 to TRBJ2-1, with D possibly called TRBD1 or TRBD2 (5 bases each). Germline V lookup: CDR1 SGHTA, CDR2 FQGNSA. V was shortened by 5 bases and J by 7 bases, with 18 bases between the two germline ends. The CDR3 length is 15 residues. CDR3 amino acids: CASSTSGPSFNEQFF. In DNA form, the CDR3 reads TGTGCCAGCAGCACCTCGGGACCGAGCTTTAATGAGCAGTTCTTC.

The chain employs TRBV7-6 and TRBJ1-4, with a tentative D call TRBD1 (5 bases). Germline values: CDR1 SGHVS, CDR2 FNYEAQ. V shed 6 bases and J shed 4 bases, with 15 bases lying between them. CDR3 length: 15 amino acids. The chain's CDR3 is CASSLEPQDNEKLFF. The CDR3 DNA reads TGTGCCAGCAGTCTGGAGCCACAGGATAATGAAAAACTGTTTTTT.

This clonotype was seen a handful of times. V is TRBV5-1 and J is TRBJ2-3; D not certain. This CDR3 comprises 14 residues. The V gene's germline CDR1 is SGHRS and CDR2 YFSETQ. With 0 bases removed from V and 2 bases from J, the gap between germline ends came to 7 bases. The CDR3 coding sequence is TGCGCCAGCAGCTTGGCCTACTCCACAGATACGCAGTATTTT. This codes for CASSLAYSTDTQYF.

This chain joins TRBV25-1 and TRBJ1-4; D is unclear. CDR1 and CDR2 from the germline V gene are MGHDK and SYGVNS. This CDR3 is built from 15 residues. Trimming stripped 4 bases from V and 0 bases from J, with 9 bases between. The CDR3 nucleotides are TGTGCCAGCAGTGCCAACAGAGCAACTAATGAAAAACTGTTTTTT. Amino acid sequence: CASSANRATNEKLFF.

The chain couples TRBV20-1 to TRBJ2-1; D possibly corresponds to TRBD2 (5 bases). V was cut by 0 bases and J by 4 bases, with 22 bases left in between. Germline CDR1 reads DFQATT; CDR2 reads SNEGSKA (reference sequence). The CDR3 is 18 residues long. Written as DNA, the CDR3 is TGCAGTGCTAGAGACCCCAAGAGGAGGAAATGGCCTTACAATGAGCAGTTCTTC. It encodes CSARDPKRRKWPYNEQFF.

The CDR3, as DNA: TGTGCCACCAGCAGAGCCGACAGGGGGACCCTATACAATGAGCAGTTCTTC. Residues: CATSRADRGTLYNEQFF. J is TRBJ2-1 and V is TRBV15; 9 nucleotides align to TRBD1. V lost 1 base and J lost 4; bases outside the gene matches: 8. Germline CDR1 reads LNHNV; CDR2 reads YYDKDF (reference sequence). This CDR3 region has 17 residues.

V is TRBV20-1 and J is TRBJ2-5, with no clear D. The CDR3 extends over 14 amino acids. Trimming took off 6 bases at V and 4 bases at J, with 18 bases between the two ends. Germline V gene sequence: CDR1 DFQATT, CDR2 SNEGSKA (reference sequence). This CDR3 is CSAPPSNGRETQYF. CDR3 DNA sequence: TGCAGTGCCCCTCCTTCGAACGGAAGAGAGACCCAGTACTTC.

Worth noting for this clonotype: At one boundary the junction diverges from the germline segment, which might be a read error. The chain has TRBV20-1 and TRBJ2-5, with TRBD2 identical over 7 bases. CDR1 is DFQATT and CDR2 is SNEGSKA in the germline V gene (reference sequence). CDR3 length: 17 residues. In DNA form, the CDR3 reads TGCTGTGCTAGACCCATGATAGCGGGCCGGTACCAAGAGACCCAGTACTTC. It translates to CCARPMIAGRYQETQYF.

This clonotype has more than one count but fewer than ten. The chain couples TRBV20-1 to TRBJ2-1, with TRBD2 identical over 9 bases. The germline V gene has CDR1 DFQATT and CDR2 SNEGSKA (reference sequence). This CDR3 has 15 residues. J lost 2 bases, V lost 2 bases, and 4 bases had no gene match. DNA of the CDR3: TGCAGTGCTAGACCTAGCGGGATTACCTACAATGAGCAGTTCTTC. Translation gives CSARPSGITYNEQFF.

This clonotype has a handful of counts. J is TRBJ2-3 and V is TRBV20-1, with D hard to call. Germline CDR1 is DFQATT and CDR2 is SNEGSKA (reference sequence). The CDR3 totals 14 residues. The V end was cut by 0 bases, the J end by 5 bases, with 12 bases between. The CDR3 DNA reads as TGCAGTGCTAGAGACGGGTCGTTGAGAGATACGCAGTATTTT. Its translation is CSARDGSLRDTQYF.

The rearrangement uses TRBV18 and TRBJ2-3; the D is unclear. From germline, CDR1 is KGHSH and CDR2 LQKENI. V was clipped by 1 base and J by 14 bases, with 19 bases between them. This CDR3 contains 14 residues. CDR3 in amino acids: CASSPRVELSARYF. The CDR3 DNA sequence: TGTGCCAGCTCACCACGGGTTGAGTTATCCGCGCGGTATTTT.

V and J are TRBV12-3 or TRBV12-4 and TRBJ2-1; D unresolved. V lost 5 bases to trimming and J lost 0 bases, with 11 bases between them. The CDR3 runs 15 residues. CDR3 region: CASSRIRSSYNEQFF. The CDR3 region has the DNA TGTGCCAGCAGTCGGATCAGGAGCTCCTACAATGAGCAGTTCTTC.

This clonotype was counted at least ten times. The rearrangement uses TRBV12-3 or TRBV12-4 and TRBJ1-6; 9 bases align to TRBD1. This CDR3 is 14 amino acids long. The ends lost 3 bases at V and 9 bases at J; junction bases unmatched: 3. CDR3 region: CASSLGQGGSPLHF. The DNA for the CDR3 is TGTGCCAGCAGTTTGGGACAGGGCGGTTCACCCCTCCACTTT.

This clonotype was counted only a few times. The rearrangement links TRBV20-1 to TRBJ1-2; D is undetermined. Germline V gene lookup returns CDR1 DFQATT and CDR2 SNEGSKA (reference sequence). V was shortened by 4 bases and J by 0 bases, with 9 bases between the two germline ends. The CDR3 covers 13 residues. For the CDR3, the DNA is TGCAGTGCTACGCGGGCAGCTAACTATGGCTACACCTTC. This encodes CSATRAANYGYTF.

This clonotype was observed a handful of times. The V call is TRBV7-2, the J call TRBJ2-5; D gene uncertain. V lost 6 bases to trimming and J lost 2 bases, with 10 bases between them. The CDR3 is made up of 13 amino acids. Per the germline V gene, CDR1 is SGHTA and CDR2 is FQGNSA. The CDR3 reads CASRSRFQETQYF. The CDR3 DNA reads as TGTGCCAGCAGATCAAGATTTCAAGAGACCCAGTACTTC.

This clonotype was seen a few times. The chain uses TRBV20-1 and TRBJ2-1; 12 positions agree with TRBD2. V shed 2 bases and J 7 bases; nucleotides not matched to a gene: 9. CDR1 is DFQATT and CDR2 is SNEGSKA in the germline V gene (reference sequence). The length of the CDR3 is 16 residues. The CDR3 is CSARRPSGRALNEQFF. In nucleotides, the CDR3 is TGCAGTGCTAGACGCCCTAGCGGGAGGGCCTTGAATGAGCAGTTCTTC.

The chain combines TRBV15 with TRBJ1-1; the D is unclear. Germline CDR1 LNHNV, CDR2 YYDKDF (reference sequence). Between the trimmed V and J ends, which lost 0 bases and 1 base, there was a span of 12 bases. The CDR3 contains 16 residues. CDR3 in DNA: TGTGCCACCAGCAGAGATGTCACAGCTGGGAACACTGAAGCTTTCTTT. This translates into CATSRDVTAGNTEAFF.

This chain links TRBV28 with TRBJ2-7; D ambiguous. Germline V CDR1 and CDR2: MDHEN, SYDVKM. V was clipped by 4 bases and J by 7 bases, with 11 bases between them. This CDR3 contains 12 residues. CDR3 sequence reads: CASSYRPGEQYF. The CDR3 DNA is TGTGCCAGCAGTTATCGACCTGGGGAGCAGTACTTC.

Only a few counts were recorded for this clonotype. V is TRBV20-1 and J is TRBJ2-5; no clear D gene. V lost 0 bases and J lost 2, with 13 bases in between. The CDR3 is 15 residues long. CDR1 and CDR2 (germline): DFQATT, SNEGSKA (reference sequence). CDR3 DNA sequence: TGCAGTGCTAGAGATCTAAGATCTCCACAAGAGACCCAGTACTTC. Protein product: CSARDLRSPQETQYF.

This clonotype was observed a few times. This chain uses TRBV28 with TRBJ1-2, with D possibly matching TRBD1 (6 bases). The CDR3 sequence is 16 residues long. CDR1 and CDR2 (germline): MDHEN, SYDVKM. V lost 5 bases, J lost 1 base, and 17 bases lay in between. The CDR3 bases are TGTGCCAGCAGTCCCTCGGGGGGGCCCTTTAACTATGGCTACACCTTC. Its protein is CASSPSGGPFNYGYTF.

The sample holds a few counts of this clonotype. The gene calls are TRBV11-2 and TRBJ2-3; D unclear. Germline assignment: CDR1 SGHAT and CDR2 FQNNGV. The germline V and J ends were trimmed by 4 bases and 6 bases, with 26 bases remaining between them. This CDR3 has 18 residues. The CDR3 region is CASSSQVYERPGQDTQYF. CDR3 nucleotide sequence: TGTGCCAGCAGCTCCCAAGTCTACGAGCGTCCTGGGCAGGATACGCAGTATTTT.

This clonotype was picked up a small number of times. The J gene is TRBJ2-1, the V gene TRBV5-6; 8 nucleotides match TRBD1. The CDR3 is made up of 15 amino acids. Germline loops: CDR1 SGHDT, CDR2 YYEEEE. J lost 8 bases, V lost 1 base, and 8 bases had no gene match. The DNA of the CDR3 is TGTGCCAGCAGCTTGTCCCCTCAGGGGGCAGATGAGCAGTTCTTC. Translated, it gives CASSLSPQGADEQFF.

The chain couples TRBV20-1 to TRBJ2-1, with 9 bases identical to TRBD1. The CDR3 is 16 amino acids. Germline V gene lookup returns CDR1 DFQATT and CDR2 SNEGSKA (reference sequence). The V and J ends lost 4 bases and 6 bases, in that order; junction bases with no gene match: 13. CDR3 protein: CSATPTGTGTRNEQFF. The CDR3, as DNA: TGCAGTGCTACCCCTACCGGGACAGGGACCCGCAATGAGCAGTTCTTC.

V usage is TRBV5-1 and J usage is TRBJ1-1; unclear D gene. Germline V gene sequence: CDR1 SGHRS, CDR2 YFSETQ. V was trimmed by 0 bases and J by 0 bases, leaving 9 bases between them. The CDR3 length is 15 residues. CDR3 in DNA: TGCGCCAGCAGCTTGGAGAACCAGATGAACACTGAAGCTTTCTTT. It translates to CASSLENQMNTEAFF.

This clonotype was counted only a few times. CDR3 sequence reads: CASSSISGSQDTQYF. The CDR3 nucleotides are TGTGCCAGCAGCTCTATTAGCGGGAGCCAAGATACGCAGTATTTT. J is TRBJ2-3 and V is TRBV11-1; 9 nucleotides agree with TRBD2. Germline values: CDR1 SGHAT, CDR2 FQDESV (reference sequence). V shed 4 bases, J shed 5 bases, and the junction held 7 bases outside the gene matches. CDR3 length equals 15 residues.

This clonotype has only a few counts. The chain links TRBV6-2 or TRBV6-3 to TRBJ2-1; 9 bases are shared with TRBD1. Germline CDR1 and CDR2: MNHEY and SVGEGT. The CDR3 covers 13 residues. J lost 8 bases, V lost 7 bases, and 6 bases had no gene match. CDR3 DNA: TGTGCCAGCAACCTACAGGGGGCCTATGAGCAGTTCTTC. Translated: CASNLQGAYEQFF.